This T cell receptor (beta chain) is drawn from a study of T cell changes during pregnancy in multiple sclerosis. Germline V gene sequence: CDR1 MNHEY, CDR2 SVGAGI. This CDR3 region has 15 residues. V was cut by 0 bases and J by 1 base, with 9 bases left in between. TCRdb's table, derived via immunoSEQ multiplex PCR, lists solely in-frame clones and lacks some. The repertoire holds around 50,000 clones, approximately 87% seen once, with less than 6% in the top ten. The V and J genes are TRBV6-5 and TRBJ1-1; no firm D call. Specimen: peripheral blood from another person, used as feeder cells. The receptor's source is a human donor whose cells served as feeder cells for cultures in a pregnancy study. The DNA of the CDR3 is TGTGCCAGCAGTTACTCGGGGTACAGGAACACTGAAGCTTTCTTT. This encodes CASSYSGYRNTEAFF.